Sequencing of this TCR beta chain was carried out in a study of blood T cell repertoires in COVID-19. About the research overall: Acute and convalescent COVID-19 specimens originated in the United States, Italy and Spain. T cells, B-cell-depleted T cells, or PBMCs provided the cDNA or gDNA that served as material.

Sequenced by immunoSEQ multiplex PCR; TCRdb stores in-frame clones only, minus some. The sample records 40,000 to 45,000 clones, under 85% being singletons. Trimming took off 4 bases at V and 7 bases at J, with 22 bases between the two ends. From germline, CDR1 is SGHTA and CDR2 FQGTGA. The CDR3 sequence is 17 residues long. This chain uses TRBV7-3 with TRBJ2-2, with TRBD2 as a possible D gene (5 bases). This TCR was recovered from a woman aged 80 or over with acute or convalescent COVID-19. Material for sequencing was peripheral blood. The DNA of the CDR3 is TGTGCCAGCAGCTCCTCCGTGGGAGTCGGGCTTAGCGGGGAGCTGTTTTTT. It specifies CASSSSVGVGLSGELFF.